The rows below give T cell receptor beta chains drawn from one sample of a study of blood T cell repertoires in COVID-19. Libraries were prepared by immunoSEQ multiplex PCR; TCRdb keeps only in-frame clonotypes and omits some of them. The data contain a few hundred thousand clones, 80% to 90% of them singletons. Sequencing used PBMCs or T cells enriched from blood (not recorded which). The receptors stem from a man aged 25 to 40 who had recovered from COVID-19. Each CDR3 is given with its conserved first and last residue. A D gene is named only where the DNA matches it firmly. Rows may omit the clone size; those that give it use once, few, many or a size class.

d_gene: TRBD2; abundance: -; v_gene: TRBV3-1/TRBV3-2; j_gene: TRBJ2-1; CDR3aa: CASTSGGSPEQFF; CDR3nt: TGTGCCAGCACTTCGGGGGGGTCCCCTGAGCAGTTCTTC
d_gene: -; abundance: -; v_gene: TRBV3-1/TRBV3-2; j_gene: TRBJ1-3; CDR3aa: CASSQEILSGNTIYF; CDR3nt: TGTGCCAGCAGCCAAGAAATCCTCTCTGGAAACACCATATATTTT
d_gene: -; abundance: -; v_gene: TRBV10-3; j_gene: TRBJ1-2; CDR3aa: CAISEPTHRYGYTF; CDR3nt: TGTGCCATCAGTGAGCCAACTCATCGCTATGGCTACACCTTC
d_gene: -; abundance: -; v_gene: TRBV19; j_gene: TRBJ2-3; CDR3aa: CASTNGGPPLDTQYF; CDR3nt: TGTGCCAGTACAAACGGGGGGCCACCTTTGGATACGCAGTATTTT
d_gene: TRBD1; abundance: once; v_gene: TRBV9; j_gene: TRBJ1-5; CDR3aa: CASSLAGQQDQPQHF; CDR3nt: TGTGCCAGCAGCCTCGCGGGACAGCAAGATCAGCCCCAGCATTTT
d_gene: -; abundance: -; v_gene: TRBV9; j_gene: TRBJ1-3; CDR3aa: CASSVGAGPLSGNTIYF; CDR3nt: TGTGCCAGCAGCGTAGGGGCGGGACCGCTTTCTGGAAACACCATATATTTT
d_gene: TRBD1; abundance: -; v_gene: TRBV2; j_gene: TRBJ1-5; CDR3aa: CASSERTGGNQPQHF; CDR3nt: TGTGCCAGCAGTGAAAGGACAGGGGGGAATCAGCCCCAGCATTTT
d_gene: -; abundance: -; v_gene: TRBV5-1; j_gene: TRBJ1-1; CDR3aa: CASSLASGSNAEAFF; CDR3nt: TGCGCCAGCAGCTTGGCTAGCGGGTCAAACGCTGAAGCTTTCTTT
d_gene: TRBD1; abundance: -; v_gene: TRBV7-3; j_gene: TRBJ1-3; CDR3aa: CASSPGTGSGNTIYF; CDR3nt: TGTGCCAGCAGCCCCGGGACAGGCTCTGGAAACACCATATATTTT
d_gene: -; abundance: -; v_gene: TRBV7-9; j_gene: TRBJ2-7; CDR3aa: CASSRLFGFEQYF; CDR3nt: TGTGCCAGCAGCCGCCTCTTCGGTTTCGAGCAGTACTTC
d_gene: -; abundance: -; v_gene: TRBV4-1; j_gene: TRBJ1-5; CDR3aa: CASSQEAQGSQPQHF; CDR3nt: TGCGCCAGCAGCCAAGAGGCACAGGGTAGTCAGCCCCAGCATTTT
d_gene: -; abundance: -; v_gene: TRBV2; j_gene: TRBJ1-3; CDR3aa: CASSPGHRNTIYF; CDR3nt: TGTGCCAGCTCTCCGGGACATCGGAACACCATATATTTT
d_gene: -; abundance: -; v_gene: TRBV4-3; j_gene: TRBJ1-2; CDR3aa: CASSQGSRAYYGYTF; CDR3nt: TGCGCCAGCAGCCAAGGAAGTAGAGCATACTATGGCTACACCTTC
d_gene: TRBD1; abundance: -; v_gene: TRBV5-4; j_gene: TRBJ2-7; CDR3aa: CASSITGAPYEQYF; CDR3nt: TGTGCCAGCAGCATCACAGGGGCTCCCTACGAGCAGTACTTC
d_gene: -; abundance: -; v_gene: TRBV4-2; j_gene: TRBJ2-1; CDR3aa: CASSQDLEPNEQFF; CDR3nt: TGTGCCAGCAGCCAAGATCTTGAGCCTAATGAGCAGTTCTTC
d_gene: TRBD1; abundance: -; v_gene: TRBV6-2/TRBV6-3; j_gene: TRBJ2-7; CDR3aa: CASSSRGTGGHEQYF; CDR3nt: TGTGCCAGCAGTTCCCGCGGGACAGGGGGCCACGAGCAGTACTTC
d_gene: -; abundance: -; v_gene: TRBV6-5; j_gene: TRBJ1-3; CDR3aa: CASSRTRVSGNTIYF; CDR3nt: TGTGCCAGCAGTCGGACCAGGGTCTCTGGAAACACCATATATTTT
d_gene: -; abundance: -; v_gene: TRBV5-6; j_gene: TRBJ2-5; CDR3aa: CASSPPGEGLPQYF; CDR3nt: TGTGCCAGCAGCCCCCCGGGAGAGGGGTTGCCCCAGTACTTC
d_gene: -; abundance: -; v_gene: TRBV5-4; j_gene: TRBJ2-5; CDR3aa: CASSLEGAETQYF; CDR3nt: TGTGCCAGCAGCTTGGAAGGGGCGGAGACCCAGTACTTC
d_gene: TRBD1; abundance: -; v_gene: TRBV9; j_gene: TRBJ2-7; CDR3aa: CASSETGGHGYEQYF; CDR3nt: TGTGCCAGCAGCGAGACAGGGGGGCACGGCTACGAGCAGTACTTC
d_gene: TRBD2; abundance: -; v_gene: TRBV5-1; j_gene: TRBJ2-1; CDR3aa: CASSGSSGGSHNEQFF; CDR3nt: TGCGCCAGCAGCGGCTCTAGCGGGGGCAGCCACAATGAGCAGTTCTTC
d_gene: TRBD2; abundance: few; v_gene: TRBV10-3; j_gene: TRBJ2-1; CDR3aa: CATSRGLEGDEQFF; CDR3nt: TGTGCCACCTCTCGGGGACTAGAAGGCGATGAGCAGTTCTTC
d_gene: -; abundance: -; v_gene: TRBV30; j_gene: TRBJ1-5; CDR3aa: CAWSVSSGDGQPQHF; CDR3nt: TGTGCCTGGAGTGTAAGCTCAGGGGATGGTCAGCCCCAGCATTTT
d_gene: -; abundance: -; v_gene: TRBV6-1; j_gene: TRBJ2-3; CDR3aa: CASSDLAGYTDTQYF; CDR3nt: TGTGCCAGCAGTGATCTCGCGGGTTACACAGATACGCAGTATTTT
d_gene: -; abundance: -; v_gene: TRBV18; j_gene: TRBJ2-5; CDR3aa: CASSPRDSQETQYF; CDR3nt: TGTGCCAGCTCACCACGGGACTCGCAAGAGACCCAGTACTTC
d_gene: -; abundance: -; v_gene: TRBV7-3; j_gene: TRBJ1-6; CDR3aa: CASSPTQGPNSPLHF; CDR3nt: TGTGCCAGCAGCCCCACACAGGGCCCGAATTCACCCCTCCACTTT
d_gene: TRBD1; abundance: -; v_gene: TRBV10-3; j_gene: TRBJ1-1; CDR3aa: CAISALLPGQGDTEAFF; CDR3nt: TGTGCCATCAGCGCATTGTTACCGGGACAGGGGGACACTGAAGCTTTCTTT
d_gene: TRBD1; abundance: once; v_gene: TRBV28; j_gene: TRBJ1-1; CDR3aa: CASRRTGEAEAFF; CDR3nt: TGTGCCAGCAGGCGGACAGGAGAAGCTGAAGCTTTCTTT
d_gene: TRBD2; abundance: -; v_gene: TRBV30; j_gene: TRBJ2-1; CDR3aa: CAWSVGLAGAGEQFF; CDR3nt: TGTGCCTGGAGTGTTGGACTAGCGGGGGCAGGTGAGCAGTTCTTC
d_gene: TRBD1; abundance: many; v_gene: TRBV9; j_gene: TRBJ1-1; CDR3aa: CASSPWWGTGGKGTEAFF; CDR3nt: TGTGCCAGCAGCCCTTGGTGGGGGACAGGGGGCAAGGGAACTGAAGCTTTCTTT
d_gene: TRBD1; abundance: -; v_gene: TRBV6-5; j_gene: TRBJ1-3; CDR3aa: CASNIGGQAGNTIYF; CDR3nt: TGTGCCAGCAACATAGGGGGACAGGCTGGAAACACCATATATTTT
d_gene: TRBD2; abundance: -; v_gene: TRBV9; j_gene: TRBJ2-1; CDR3aa: CASSVVAGGNEQFF; CDR3nt: TGTGCCAGCAGCGTAGTTGCGGGGGGCAATGAGCAGTTCTTC
d_gene: -; abundance: -; v_gene: TRBV5-6; j_gene: TRBJ2-5; CDR3aa: CASSLGSDYQETQYF; CDR3nt: TGTGCCAGCAGCTTGGGGTCAGACTACCAAGAGACCCAGTACTTC
d_gene: TRBD2; abundance: many; v_gene: TRBV9; j_gene: TRBJ2-3; CDR3aa: CASSVVGTGGPTDTQYF; CDR3nt: TGTGCCAGCAGCGTAGTAGGAACGGGGGGGCCGACAGATACGCAGTATTTT
d_gene: -; abundance: -; v_gene: TRBV5-1; j_gene: TRBJ2-7; CDR3aa: CASSSYQGYEQYF; CDR3nt: TGCGCCAGCAGCTCATACCAGGGGTACGAGCAGTACTTC
d_gene: -; abundance: once; v_gene: TRBV5-1; j_gene: TRBJ1-2; CDR3aa: CASSPHKEAPYGYTF; CDR3nt: TGCGCCAGCAGCCCACACAAAGAGGCCCCCTATGGCTACACCTTC
d_gene: -; abundance: -; v_gene: TRBV7-6; j_gene: TRBJ2-7; CDR3aa: CASSLELGLSYEQYF; CDR3nt: TGTGCCAGCAGCTTAGAACTTGGACTCTCCTACGAGCAGTACTTC
d_gene: TRBD2; abundance: -; v_gene: TRBV2; j_gene: TRBJ2-2; CDR3aa: CATGLAVGELFF; CDR3nt: TGTGCCACGGGACTAGCCGTCGGGGAGCTGTTTTTT